What follows are 24 T cell receptor beta chains derived from one specimen sequenced in a study of blood T cell repertoires in COVID-19 (dated by TCRdb to about 2020). Library method: the immunoSEQ multiplex PCR assay. TCRdb provides this immuneACCESS table in a form limited to in-frame rearrangements. Some clones are lacking; in checked studies, under half of them reflect an unresolved V gene, and why the rest are absent is not known. A total of approximately 330,000 clones appear in this sample, roughly 90% of them only once. The ten largest account for roughly a tenth of the sample. Sequences were obtained from peripheral blood. The receptors shown here come from a young man with COVID-19, enrolled during active disease.

The gene calls are TRBV29-1 and TRBJ1-6; TRBD1 might be the D (5 bases). This CDR3 region has 13 residues. The V and J ends lost 4 bases and 8 bases respectively, with 12 bases between them. Germline assignment: CDR1 SQVTM and CDR2 ANQGSEA. This chain's CDR3 is CSVAAREDSPLHF. CDR3 nucleotide sequence: TGCAGCGTTGCGGCCAGGGAGGATTCACCCCTCCACTTT.

On this clone: The sample has other DNA sequences that encode this CDR3 too. The chain is built from TRBV5-6 and TRBJ2-7; D is uncertain. The CDR3 totals 11 residues. The germline V gene has CDR1 SGHDT and CDR2 YYEEEE. The V end was cut by 0 bases, the J end by 6 bases, with 4 bases between. CDR3 nucleotide sequence: TGTGCCAGCAGCTTGGGGGCCGAGCAGTACTTC. It is translated as CASSLGAEQYF.

The genes are TRBV18 and TRBJ1-2; 9 bases map to TRBD1. The trim removed 5 bases at V and 5 bases at J, leaving 9 bases unmatched. The germline V gene has CDR1 KGHSH and CDR2 LQKENI. The CDR3 contains 15 residues. CDR3 nucleotide sequence: TGTGCCAGCTCATCATCGGGACAGGGAGGGTATGGCTACACCTTC. Translated: CASSSSGQGGYGYTF.

The CDR3 sequence is CASSRTGGDTEAFF. In DNA, the CDR3 is TGTGCCAGCAGCCGAACAGGGGGGGACACTGAAGCTTTCTTT. The chain has TRBV7-3 and TRBJ1-1; TRBD1 agrees at 8 bases. CDR1 SGHTA and CDR2 FQGTGA come from the germline V gene. CDR3 length: 14 residues. V lost 5 bases and J lost 3; bases outside the gene matches: 5.

This chain joins TRBV5-6 and TRBJ2-5; D call uncertain. Germline assignment: CDR1 SGHDT and CDR2 YYEEEE. Trimming removed 4 bases at V and 2 bases at J, with 3 bases between. The CDR3 covers 11 residues. The CDR3 protein is CASSPQETQYF. CDR3 bases: TGTGCCAGCAGCCCTCAAGAGACCCAGTACTTC.

This clone was detected only a few times. The gene calls are TRBV6-2 or TRBV6-3 and TRBJ1-6; TRBD1 might be the D (5 bases). Germline CDR1 MNHEY, CDR2 SVGEGT. The CDR3 spans 14 residues. The V end was cut by 7 bases, the J end by 7 bases, with 14 bases between. In DNA, the CDR3 is TGTGCCAGCACCCCGCAGGGCACCAATTCACCCCTCCACTTT. Translated, it gives CASTPQGTNSPLHF.

The V call is TRBV27, the J call TRBJ1-2, with 9 bases fitting TRBD1. CDR1 is MNHEY and CDR2 is SMNVEV in the germline V gene (reference sequence). Trimming took 2 bases from V and 7 from J; bases not matched to a gene: 5. The CDR3 contains 14 residues. CDR3 protein: CASSLGTGLGGYTF. In nucleotides, the CDR3 is TGTGCCAGCAGTTTAGGGACAGGGCTGGGTGGCTACACCTTC.

The J gene is TRBJ1-2, the V gene TRBV6-2 or TRBV6-3, with D possibly being TRBD1 (6 bases). The CDR3 totals 15 residues. Germline lookup yields CDR1 MNHEY and CDR2 SVGEGT. V lost 5 bases and J 6 bases, leaving 19 bases between the germline ends. The CDR3 is CASSLFGQSMDGYTF. The CDR3, as DNA: TGTGCCAGCAGTCTTTTTGGACAGAGTATGGATGGCTACACCTTC.

The chain employs TRBV18 and TRBJ2-2, with 10 bases lining up with TRBD2. The germline CDR1 and CDR2 sequences are KGHSH and LQKENI. Trimming removed 10 bases from V and 0 bases from J; junction bases left unmatched: 17. The CDR3 is 19 amino acids. The CDR3 DNA is TGTGCCACCCCCCCGCCTAGCGGGAGTGGATTCGCGAACACCGGGGAGCTGTTTTTT. Translating gives CATPPPSGSGFANTGELFF.

The gene calls are TRBV19 and TRBJ2-4; D ambiguous. This CDR3 is 15 amino acids long. Germline V CDR1 and CDR2: LNHDA, SQIVND (reference sequence). The ends were cut back, 1 base at V and 0 bases at J, with 7 bases in the middle. CDR3 loop: CASSIGLVAKNIQYF. For the CDR3, the DNA is TGTGCCAGTAGTATAGGATTAGTAGCCAAAAACATTCAGTACTTC.

V gene TRBV19 combines with J gene TRBJ2-7; 9 bases are a match to TRBD2. CDR3 length equals 14 residues. V dropped 3 bases and J dropped 5; count of bases not matched to a gene: 5. Germline V CDR1 and CDR2: LNHDA, SQIVND (reference sequence). As DNA, the CDR3 is TGTGCCAGTAGTATTCGGTCTAGCGGGAACGAGCAGTACTTC. Translation: CASSIRSSGNEQYF.

V and J are TRBV7-9 and TRBJ2-3, with 10 nucleotides matching TRBD1. The CDR3 spans 15 residues. J gave up 5 bases and V 2 bases, and 4 bases lay outside the gene matches. Germline values: CDR1 SEHNR, CDR2 FQNEAQ (reference sequence). Here the CDR3 reads CASSLSGQGGDTQYF. CDR3 coding DNA: TGTGCCAGCAGCTTAAGCGGACAGGGGGGAGATACGCAGTATTTT.

The chain joins TRBV3-1 (or the pseudogene TRBV3-2) to TRBJ2-7; 15 bases are a match to TRBD2. The CDR3 is 17 amino acids. The J segment lost 2 bases and the V segment lost 4 bases, leaving 6 bases of the junction unmatched. Germline V lookup: CDR1 LGHDT, CDR2 YNNKEL (reference sequence). The CDR3 sequence: CASSRGTSGGSPYEQYF. The CDR3 DNA reads TGTGCCAGCAGCCGAGGGACTAGCGGGGGGAGTCCCTACGAGCAGTACTTC.

The chain recombines TRBV4-2 with TRBJ1-4; D may be TRBD1 (6 bases). CDR1 and CDR2 from the germline V gene are LGHNA and YNFKEQ. Trimming stripped 0 bases from V and 8 bases from J, with 16 bases between. The CDR3 consists of 16 residues. The CDR3 DNA reads TGTGCCAGCAGCCAAGATTATTGGAGGCAGGGGGAAAAACTGTTTTTT. Residues: CASSQDYWRQGEKLFF.

This rearrangement joins TRBV5-4 to TRBJ1-6; perhaps TRBD1 as D (5 bases). Germline V gene lookup returns CDR1 SGHNT and CDR2 YYREEE (reference sequence). The length of the CDR3 is 14 residues. V lost 6 bases and J lost 10, with 17 bases in between. The CDR3 protein is CASTVLEQGSPLHF. The CDR3 coding sequence is TGTGCCAGCACCGTGTTAGAGCAGGGATCACCCCTCCACTTT.

The gene calls are TRBV5-5 and TRBJ2-2; D ambiguous. The CDR3 has 14 amino acids. Trimming stripped 2 bases from V and 0 bases from J, with 5 bases between. The V gene's germline CDR1 is SGHKS and CDR2 YYEKEE (reference sequence). The CDR3 DNA follows: TGTGCCAGCAGCTTTATGTCGAACACCGGGGAGCTGTTTTTT. Amino acids: CASSFMSNTGELFF.

V and J are TRBV5-6 and TRBJ2-7; D perhaps matches TRBD1 (5 bases). From germline, CDR1 is SGHDT and CDR2 YYEEEE. Trimming left V 0 bases short and J 7 bases short, with 11 bases between. The CDR3 runs 13 residues. CDR3 bases: TGTGCCAGCAGCTTGGCCTTAGCAGGGGAGCAGTACTTC. This encodes CASSLALAGEQYF.

This clone was found a few times. The chain recombines TRBV3-1 (or the pseudogene TRBV3-2) with TRBJ2-2; D is uncertain. From germline, CDR1 is LGHDT and CDR2 YNNKEL (reference sequence). V lost 1 base, J lost 6 bases, and 6 bases lay in between. The length of the CDR3 is 13 residues. The CDR3 nucleotides read TGTGCCAGCAGCCAAGTCTTCCCCGGGGAGCTGTTTTTT. This encodes CASSQVFPGELFF.

V gene TRBV9 combines with J gene TRBJ2-5; D may be TRBD2 (7 bases). Trimming cost V 0 bases and J 9 bases, with 15 bases left between them. The CDR3 is made up of 14 amino acids. Germline V gene lookup returns CDR1 SGDLS and CDR2 YYNGEE. CDR3 amino acids: CASSVGRGGTAQYF. The CDR3 region has the DNA TGTGCCAGCAGCGTAGGGAGGGGGGGAACGGCCCAGTACTTC.

The chain combines TRBV5-4 with TRBJ2-5; D is unresolved. This CDR3 spans 11 amino acids. The germline gives CDR1 SGHNT, CDR2 YYREEE (reference sequence). Trimming pared 4 bases from V and 2 bases from J, leaving 3 bases between. CDR3: CASSVQETQYF. CDR3 nucleotides: TGTGCCAGCAGCGTACAAGAGACCCAGTACTTC.

The genes are TRBV28 and TRBJ2-5, with 9 bases matching TRBD1. The V and J ends lost 5 bases and 5 bases, in that order; junction bases with no gene match: 9. The CDR3 runs to 15 residues. Germline lookup yields CDR1 MDHEN and CDR2 SYDVKM. The CDR3 DNA reads TGTGCCAGCAGTGTCCTACAGGGGGCGGGGGAGACCCAGTACTTC. The encoded protein is CASSVLQGAGETQYF.

The table lists this clone with a count of one. Other nucleotide sequences from this sample produce the same CDR3. The rearrangement joins TRBV7-8 to TRBJ1-1; D not resolved. Germline values: CDR1 SGHVS, CDR2 FQNEAQ. V was pared by 5 bases and J by 4 bases, with 17 bases between. CDR3 length: 15 residues. CDR3 sequence: CASSPVSAGGTEAFF. The CDR3 DNA is TGTGCCAGCAGCCCCGTGTCCGCGGGTGGCACTGAAGCTTTCTTT.

The J gene is TRBJ2-5, the V gene TRBV30; D uncertain. Germline CDR1 and CDR2: GTSNPN and SVGIG (reference sequence). Deletions cut 1 base from V and 7 bases from J, with 4 bases between. This CDR3 spans 10 amino acids. CDR3 nucleotides: TGTGCCTGGAGTGATAGGACCCAGTACTTC. This codes for CAWSDRTQYF.

The V call is TRBV28, the J call TRBJ2-7, with D possibly TRBD2 on 5 matching bases. The CDR3 spans 14 residues. CDR1 is MDHEN, CDR2 SYDVKM, per germline. Trimming cost V 4 bases and J 2 bases, with 12 bases left between them. CDR3 nucleotide sequence: TGTGCCAGCAGTTCCGGAGGCAGTACCTACGAGCAGTACTTC. Its translation: CASSSGGSTYEQYF.